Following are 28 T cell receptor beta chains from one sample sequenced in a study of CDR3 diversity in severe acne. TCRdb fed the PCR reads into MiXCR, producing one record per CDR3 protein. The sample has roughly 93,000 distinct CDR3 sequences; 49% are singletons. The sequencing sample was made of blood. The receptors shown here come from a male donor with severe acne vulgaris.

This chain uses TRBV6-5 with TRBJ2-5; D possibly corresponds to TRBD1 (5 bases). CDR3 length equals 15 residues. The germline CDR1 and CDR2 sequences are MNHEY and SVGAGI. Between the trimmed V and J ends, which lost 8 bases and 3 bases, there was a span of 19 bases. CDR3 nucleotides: TGTGCCAGCGGGTACCAAGGGGCGGAAGAAGAGACCCAGTACTTC. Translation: CASGYQGAEEETQYF.

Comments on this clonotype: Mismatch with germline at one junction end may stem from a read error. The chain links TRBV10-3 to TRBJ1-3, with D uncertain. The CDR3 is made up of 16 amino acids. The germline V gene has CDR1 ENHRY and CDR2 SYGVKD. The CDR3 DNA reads TGTGCCAGCAGTGAAGTATGGGCAGCTCCTGGAAACACCATATATTTT. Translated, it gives CASSEVWAAPGNTIYF.

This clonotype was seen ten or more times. The CDR3 DNA sequence: TGTGCCACCAGCAGAGATAGGGACCCCGGCAATGAGCAGTTCTTC. This sequence encodes CATSRDRDPGNEQFF. The V gene is TRBV15, the J gene TRBJ2-1; D is possibly TRBD1 or TRBD2 (5 bases each). The V gene lost 0 bases and the J gene lost 6 bases, with 12 bases spanning the gap. Per germline, CDR1 LNHNV and CDR2 YYDKDF (reference sequence). This CDR3 is built from 15 residues. Filled out from reference TRBV15 and TRBJ2-1, the complete variable domain reads DAMVIQNPRYQVTQFGKPVTLSCSQTLNHNVMYWYQQKSSQAPKLLFHYYDKDFNNEADTPDNFQSRRPNTSFCFLDIRSPGLGDTAMYLCATSRDRDPGNEQFFGPGTRLTVL.

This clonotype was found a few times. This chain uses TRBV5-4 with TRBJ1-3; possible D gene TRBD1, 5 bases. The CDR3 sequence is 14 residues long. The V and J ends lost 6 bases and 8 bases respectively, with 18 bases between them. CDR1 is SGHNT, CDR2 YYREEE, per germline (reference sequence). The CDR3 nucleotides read TGTGCCAGCAATTCGGGGCAGGATGGCTACACCATATATTTT. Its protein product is CASNSGQDGYTIYF.

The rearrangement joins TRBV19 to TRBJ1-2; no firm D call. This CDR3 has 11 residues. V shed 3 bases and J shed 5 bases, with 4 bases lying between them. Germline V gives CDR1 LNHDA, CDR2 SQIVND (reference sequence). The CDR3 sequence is CASSMQYGYTF. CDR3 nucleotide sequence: TGTGCCAGTAGTATGCAGTATGGCTACACCTTC.

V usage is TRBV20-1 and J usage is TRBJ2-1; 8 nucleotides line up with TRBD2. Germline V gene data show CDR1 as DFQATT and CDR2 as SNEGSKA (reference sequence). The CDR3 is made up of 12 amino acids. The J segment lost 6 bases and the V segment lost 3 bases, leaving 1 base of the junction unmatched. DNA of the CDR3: TGCAGTGCTAGCGGGAGGGGCAATGAGCAGTTCTTC. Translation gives CSASGRGNEQFF.

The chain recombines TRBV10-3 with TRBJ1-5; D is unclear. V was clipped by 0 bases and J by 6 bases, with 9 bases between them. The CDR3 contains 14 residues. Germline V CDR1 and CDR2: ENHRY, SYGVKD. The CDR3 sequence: CAISESGGTQPQHF. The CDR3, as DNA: TGTGCCATCAGTGAGTCCGGAGGAACTCAGCCCCAGCATTTT.

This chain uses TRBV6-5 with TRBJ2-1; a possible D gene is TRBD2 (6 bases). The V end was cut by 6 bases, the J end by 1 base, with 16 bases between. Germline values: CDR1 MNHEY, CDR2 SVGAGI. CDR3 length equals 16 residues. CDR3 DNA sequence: TGTGCCAGCAGAAAAGGACGGGAGTCATCCTACAATGAGCAGTTCTTC. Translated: CASRKGRESSYNEQFF.

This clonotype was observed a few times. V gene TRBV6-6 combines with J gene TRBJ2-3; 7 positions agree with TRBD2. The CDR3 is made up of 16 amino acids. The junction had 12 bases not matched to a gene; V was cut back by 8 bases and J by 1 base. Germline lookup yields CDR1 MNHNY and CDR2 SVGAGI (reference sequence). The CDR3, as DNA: TGTGCCAGCCGCGGGGCGTCCGGGAGGCGCACAGATACGCAGTATTTT. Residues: CASRGASGRRTDTQYF.

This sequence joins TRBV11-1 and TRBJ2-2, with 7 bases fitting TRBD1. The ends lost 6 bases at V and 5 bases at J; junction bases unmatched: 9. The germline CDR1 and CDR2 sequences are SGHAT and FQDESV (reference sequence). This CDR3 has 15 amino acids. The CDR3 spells CASSHGTVETGELFF. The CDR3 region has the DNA TGTGCCAGCAGTCACGGGACAGTCGAAACCGGGGAGCTGTTTTTT.

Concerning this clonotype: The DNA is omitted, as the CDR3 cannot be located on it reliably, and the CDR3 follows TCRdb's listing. CDR3 sequence reads: CASSFYICSAGLAGGSHEQFF. The rearrangement joins TRBV7-2 to TRBJ2-1; the D call in the table, TRBD2, was not verified against the DNA. Germline CDR1 SGHTA, CDR2 FQGNSA. The CDR3 is 21 amino acids long, termini counted.

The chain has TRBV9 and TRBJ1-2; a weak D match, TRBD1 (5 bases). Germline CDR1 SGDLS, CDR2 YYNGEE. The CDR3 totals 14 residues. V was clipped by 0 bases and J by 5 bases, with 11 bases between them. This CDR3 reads CASSVAVGDYGYTF. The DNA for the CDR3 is TGTGCCAGCAGCGTAGCAGTGGGGGATTATGGCTACACCTTC.

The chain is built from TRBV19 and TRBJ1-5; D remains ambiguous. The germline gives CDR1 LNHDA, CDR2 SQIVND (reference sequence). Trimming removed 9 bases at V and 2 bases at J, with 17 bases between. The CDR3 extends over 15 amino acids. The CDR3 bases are TGTGCCAGCAGCTTCCGGGGAATGGGCAATCAGCCCCAGCATTTT. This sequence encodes CASSFRGMGNQPQHF.

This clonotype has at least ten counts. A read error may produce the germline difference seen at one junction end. The CDR3 DNA follows: TGTGCCAGCAGCTTCGGGACTAGCGGGGAAGGTGAGCAGTTCTTC. Protein: CASSFGTSGEGEQFF. V gene TRBV5-1 combines with J gene TRBJ2-1, with 13 bases lining up with TRBD2. CDR1 and CDR2 from the germline V gene are SGHRS and YFSETQ. CDR3 length: 15 residues.

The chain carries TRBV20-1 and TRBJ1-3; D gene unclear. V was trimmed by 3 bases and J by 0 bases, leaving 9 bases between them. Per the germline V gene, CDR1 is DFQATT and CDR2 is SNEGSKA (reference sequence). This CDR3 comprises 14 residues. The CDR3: CSARDVNSGNTIYF. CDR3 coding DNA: TGCAGTGCTAGGGACGTCAACTCTGGAAACACCATATATTTT.

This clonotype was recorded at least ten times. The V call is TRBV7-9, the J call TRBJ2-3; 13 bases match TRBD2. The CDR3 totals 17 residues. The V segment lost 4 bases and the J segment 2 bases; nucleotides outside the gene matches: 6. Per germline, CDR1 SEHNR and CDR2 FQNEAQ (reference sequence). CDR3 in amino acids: CASSSGTSGKVTDTQYF. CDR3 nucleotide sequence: TGTGCCAGCAGCTCCGGGACTAGCGGGAAAGTCACAGATACGCAGTATTTT.

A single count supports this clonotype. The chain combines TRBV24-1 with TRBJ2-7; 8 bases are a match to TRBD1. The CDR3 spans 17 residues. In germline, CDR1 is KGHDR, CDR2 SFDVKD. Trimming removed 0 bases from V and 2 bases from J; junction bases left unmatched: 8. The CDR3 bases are TGTGCCACCAGTGATTTGCCTCCGGGACAGGCTCCCTACGAGCAGTACTTC. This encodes CATSDLPPGQAPYEQYF.

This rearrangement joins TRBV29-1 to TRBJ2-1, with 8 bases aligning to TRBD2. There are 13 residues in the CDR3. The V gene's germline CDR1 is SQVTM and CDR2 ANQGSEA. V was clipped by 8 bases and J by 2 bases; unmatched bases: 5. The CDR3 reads CSLDGGAYNEQFF. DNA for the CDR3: TGCAGCCTAGACGGGGGGGCCTACAATGAGCAGTTCTTC.

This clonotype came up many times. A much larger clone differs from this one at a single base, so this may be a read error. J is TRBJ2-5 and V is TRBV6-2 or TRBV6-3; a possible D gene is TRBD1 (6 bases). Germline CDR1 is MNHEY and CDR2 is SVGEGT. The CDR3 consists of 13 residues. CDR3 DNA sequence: TGTGCCGGCAGGGGACCGGGATGGGAGACCCAGTACTTC. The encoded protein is CAGRGPGWETQYF.

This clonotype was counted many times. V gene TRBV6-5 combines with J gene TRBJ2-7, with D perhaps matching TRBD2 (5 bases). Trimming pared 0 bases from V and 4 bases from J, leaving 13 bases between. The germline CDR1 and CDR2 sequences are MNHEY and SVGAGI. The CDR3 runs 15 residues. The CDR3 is CASSYSTGMRYEQYF. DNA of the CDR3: TGTGCCAGCAGTTACTCGACGGGGATGAGGTACGAGCAGTACTTC.

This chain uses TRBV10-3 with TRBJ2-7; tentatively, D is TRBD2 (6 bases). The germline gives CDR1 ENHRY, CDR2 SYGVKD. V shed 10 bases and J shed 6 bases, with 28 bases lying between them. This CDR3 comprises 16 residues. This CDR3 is CASTLNPGLQYAEQYF. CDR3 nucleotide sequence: TGTGCCAGCACCTTAAACCCGGGACTCCAATATGCCGAGCAGTACTTC.

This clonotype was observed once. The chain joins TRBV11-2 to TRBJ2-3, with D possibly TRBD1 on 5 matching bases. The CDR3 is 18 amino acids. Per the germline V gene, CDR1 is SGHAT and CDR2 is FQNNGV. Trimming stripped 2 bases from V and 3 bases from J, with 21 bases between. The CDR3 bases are TGTGCCAGCAGCTTATTTTCCCGGGTCGGTAGGGGTACAGATACGCAGTATTTT. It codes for CASSLFSRVGRGTDTQYF. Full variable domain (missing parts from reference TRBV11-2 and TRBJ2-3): EAGVAQSPRYKIIEKRQSVAFWCNPISGHATLYWYQQILGQGPKLLIQFQNNGVVDDSQLPKDRFSAERLKGVDSTLKIQPAKLEDSAVYLCASSLFSRVGRGTDTQYFGPGTRLTVL.

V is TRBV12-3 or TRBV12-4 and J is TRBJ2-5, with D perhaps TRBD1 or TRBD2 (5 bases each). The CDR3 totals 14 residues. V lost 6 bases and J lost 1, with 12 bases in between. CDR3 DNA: TGTGCCAGCAGCTTGTGGGACCTCCAAGAGACCCAGTACTTC. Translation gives CASSLWDLQETQYF.

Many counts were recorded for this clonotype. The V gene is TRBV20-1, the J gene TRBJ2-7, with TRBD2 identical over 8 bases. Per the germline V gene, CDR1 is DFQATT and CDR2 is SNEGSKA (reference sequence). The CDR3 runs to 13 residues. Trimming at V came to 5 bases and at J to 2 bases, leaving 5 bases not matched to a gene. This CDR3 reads CSAREREPYEQYF. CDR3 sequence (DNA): TGCAGTGCTCGGGAGCGGGAGCCCTACGAGCAGTACTTC.

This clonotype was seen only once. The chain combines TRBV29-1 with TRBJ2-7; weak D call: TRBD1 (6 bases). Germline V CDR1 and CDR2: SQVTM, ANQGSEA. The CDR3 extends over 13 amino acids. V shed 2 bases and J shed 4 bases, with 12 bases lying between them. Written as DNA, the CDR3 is TGCAGCGTTGAAACAGGGAAGGCGTACGAGCAGTACTTC. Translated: CSVETGKAYEQYF.

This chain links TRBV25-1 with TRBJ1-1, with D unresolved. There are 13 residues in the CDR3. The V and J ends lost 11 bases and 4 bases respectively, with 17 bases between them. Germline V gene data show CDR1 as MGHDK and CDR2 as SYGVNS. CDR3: CAWSVLVGTEAFF. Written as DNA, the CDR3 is TGTGCCTGGAGTGTACTTGTGGGCACTGAAGCTTTCTTT.

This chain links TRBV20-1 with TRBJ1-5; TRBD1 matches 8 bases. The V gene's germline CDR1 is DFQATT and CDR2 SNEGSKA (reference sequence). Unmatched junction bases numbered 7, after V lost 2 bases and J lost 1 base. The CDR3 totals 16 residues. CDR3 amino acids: CSARSSDRASNQPQHF. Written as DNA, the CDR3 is TGCAGTGCTAGATCCTCGGACAGGGCGAGCAATCAGCCCCAGCATTTT.

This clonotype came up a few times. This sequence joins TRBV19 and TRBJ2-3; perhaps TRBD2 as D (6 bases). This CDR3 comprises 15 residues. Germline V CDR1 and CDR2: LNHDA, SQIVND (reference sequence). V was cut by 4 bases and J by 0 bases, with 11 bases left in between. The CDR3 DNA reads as TGTGCCAGTAGTACCCGACTAGAGAGCACAGATACGCAGTATTTT. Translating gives CASSTRLESTDTQYF.